The 8 T cell receptor beta chains below all came from one sample that was sequenced in a study of technical replicates of blood from a handful of donors. Sequencing used immunoSEQ multiplex PCR; TCRdb keeps in-frame clones, though not all of them. The repertoire holds about 14,000 clones, roughly 80% seen once, with around 12% in the top ten. Input material: PBMCs. These receptors came from a human donor in good health.

J is TRBJ2-1 and V is TRBV30; 9 bases are a match to TRBD2. This CDR3 comprises 16 residues. The ends lost 0 bases at V and 3 bases at J; junction bases unmatched: 6. CDR1 is GTSNPN, CDR2 SVGIG, per germline (reference sequence). CDR3 region: CAWSVAGGTYYNEQFF. CDR3 nucleotide sequence: TGTGCCTGGAGTGTAGCGGGGGGCACATACTACAATGAGCAGTTCTTC.

The chain combines TRBV4-1 with TRBJ2-1; TRBD2 is a possible D gene (6 bases). The V and J ends lost 0 bases and 6 bases respectively, with 15 bases between them. The CDR3 runs to 16 residues. Germline assignment: CDR1 MGHRA and CDR2 YSYEKL. Written as DNA, the CDR3 is TGCGCCAGCAGCCAAGAGGGGACTTCCGGGGGCAATGAGCAGTTCTTC. This gives the protein CASSQEGTSGGNEQFF.

The chain is built from TRBV7-6 and TRBJ2-1; 10 bases are a match to TRBD2. J was trimmed by 6 bases and V by 4 bases; bases with no gene match: 27. The CDR3 consists of 22 residues. Germline loops: CDR1 SGHVS, CDR2 FNYEAQ. The CDR3 region is CASSYLVGQGASSGSLTNEQFF. The CDR3 bases are TGTGCCAGCAGCTACTTAGTTGGGCAGGGGGCGTCTAGCGGGAGCCTAACCAATGAGCAGTTCTTC. The full variable domain, completed using reference TRBV7-6 and TRBJ2-1, is GAGVSQSPRYKVTKRGQDVALRCDPISGHVSLYWYRQALGQGPEFLTYFNYEAQQDKSGLPNDRFSAERPEGSISTLTIQRTEQRDSAMYRCASSYLVGQGASSGSLTNEQFFGPGTRLTVL.

This clone was observed once. The chain carries TRBV28 and TRBJ2-7, with 8 bases fitting TRBD1. CDR1 and CDR2 from the germline V gene are MDHEN and SYDVKM. CDR3 length: 14 residues. V gave up 6 bases and J gave up 4 bases; unmatched junction bases: 8. CDR3 amino acids: CASRNTGGVYEQYF. CDR3 DNA sequence: TGTGCCAGCAGAAACACAGGGGGAGTTTACGAGCAGTACTTC.

The CDR3 is CASSHWTSGIQETQYF. CDR3 bases: TGTGCCAGCAGCCATTGGACTAGCGGGATTCAAGAGACCCAGTACTTC. V gene TRBV7-2 combines with J gene TRBJ2-5, with 12 bases fitting TRBD2. The CDR3 is made up of 16 amino acids. The J segment lost 2 bases and the V segment lost 5 bases, leaving 6 bases of the junction unmatched. The germline V gene encodes CDR1 SGHTA and CDR2 FQGNSA.

V gene TRBV5-1 combines with J gene TRBJ2-7; D may be TRBD2 (5 bases). Germline CDR1 SGHRS, CDR2 YFSETQ. There are 14 residues in the CDR3. With 6 bases removed from V and 7 bases from J, the gap between germline ends came to 20 bases. Written as DNA, the CDR3 is TGCGCCAGCACCCGGACGGTATCATCGGGGGAGCAGTACTTC. It is translated as CASTRTVSSGEQYF.

This clone was seen a few times. This rearrangement joins TRBV19 to TRBJ2-1, with 9 bases identical to TRBD2. Per germline, CDR1 LNHDA and CDR2 SQIVND (reference sequence). Losses at the gene ends were 3 bases for V and 2 bases for J; bases not matched to a gene: 5. The CDR3 totals 16 residues. The CDR3 region is CASSISSGGTYNEQFF. Here the CDR3 DNA reads TGTGCCAGTAGTATTAGTAGCGGGGGCACCTACAATGAGCAGTTCTTC.

The chain joins TRBV7-6 to TRBJ1-2; 8 bases are a match to TRBD1. Germline V gene sequence: CDR1 SGHVS, CDR2 FNYEAQ. V lost 4 bases and J lost 8; bases outside the gene matches: 15. This CDR3 region has 16 residues. CDR3 in amino acids: CASSSNRDRRAWGYTF. The CDR3, as DNA: TGTGCCAGCAGCTCCAACCGGGACAGGAGGGCGTGGGGCTACACCTTC. The full variable domain, its missing parts supplied by reference TRBV7-6 and TRBJ1-2, is GAGVSQSPRYKVTKRGQDVALRCDPISGHVSLYWYRQALGQGPEFLTYFNYEAQQDKSGLPNDRFSAERPEGSISTLTIQRTEQRDSAMYRCASSSNRDRRAWGYTFGSGTRLTVV.